These 32 T cell receptor beta chains share one sample of origin, sequenced in a study of prognosis after radiotherapy for stage I lung cancer. With two-round multiplex PCR, TCR beta CDR3 sequences were amplified from genomic DNA. Used in first-round PCR were primers specific to each TRBV and TRBJ gene. TCRdb ran MiXCR on the multiplex PCR reads and lists one entry per CDR3 protein. Among over 15,000 distinct CDR3 sequences listed, around half were seen once. This specimen was PBMCs, taken before or after stereotactic body radiation therapy (not recorded which). The receptors originated from a donor over 45 with non-small cell lung cancer.

A few counts support this clonotype. A single base separates this from a much larger clone, so it may be a read error. The rearrangement uses TRBV3-1 and TRBJ2-5; D gene ambiguous. Germline V gene data show CDR1 as LGHDT and CDR2 as YNNKEL (reference sequence). This CDR3 has 13 residues. The CDR3 DNA reads as TGTGCCAGCAGCCTTGGGGTCGTAGAGACCCAGTCCTTC. It encodes CASSLGVVETQSF.

Worth noting for this clonotype: Its ends do not fully match the called genes, so a read error is possible. V gene TRBV27 combines with J gene TRBJ2-7; TRBD2 matches 7 bases. Per germline, CDR1 MNHEY and CDR2 SMNVEV (reference sequence). The CDR3 extends over 13 amino acids. The CDR3 here is CASRGTIGYKQYF. CDR3 nucleotide sequence: TGTGCCAGCAGGGGGACTATCGGCTACAAGCAGTACTTC.

This clonotype was counted at least ten times. The J gene is TRBJ1-5, the V gene TRBV6-1; tentatively, D is TRBD1 (5 bases). The V gene lost 6 bases and the J gene lost 3 bases, with 15 bases spanning the gap. Germline V gives CDR1 MNHNS, CDR2 SASEGT. This CDR3 has 15 residues. The CDR3 coding sequence is TGTGCCAGCAGCGTTCAGGGACTAGACAATCAGCCCCAGCATTTT. Translating gives CASSVQGLDNQPQHF.

The chain recombines TRBV28 with TRBJ2-6, with unresolved D. Germline V lookup: CDR1 MDHEN, CDR2 SYDVKM. Trimming removed 7 bases at V and 1 base at J, with 11 bases between. The CDR3 has 15 residues. In DNA, the CDR3 is TGTGCCAGCAAATTGGTTGGGTCTGGGGCCAACGTCCTGACTTTC. Its protein product is CASKLVGSGANVLTF.

By share, this clonotype counts as medium-sized. V is TRBV19 and J is TRBJ2-7, with TRBD2 as a possible D gene (7 bases). The CDR3 has 15 residues. From germline, CDR1 is LNHDA and CDR2 SQIVND (reference sequence). Trimming removed 2 bases at V and 5 bases at J, with 16 bases between. DNA for the CDR3: TGTGCCAGTAGTATACTGAGGGAGGGGGTTCACGAGCAGTACTTC. This sequence encodes CASSILREGVHEQYF.

In the case of this clonotype: Relative to the germline gene, one junction end is altered; a read error may explain this. The chain has TRBV7-8 and TRBJ2-3; D is unresolved. The CDR3 has 17 amino acids. Looked up from germline, CDR1 is SGHVS and CDR2 is FQNEAQ. The CDR3 region is CASSSALGGAGVDKQYF. The CDR3, as DNA: TGTGCCAGCAGCTCCGCCTTGGGTGGAGCTGGGGTAGATAAGCAGTATTTT. Full variable domain (remainder filled in from reference TRBV7-8 and TRBJ2-3): GAGVSQSPRYKVAKRGQDVALRCDPISGHVSLFWYQQALGQGPEFLTYFQNEAQLDKSGLPSDRFFAERPEGSVSTLKIQRTQQEDSAVYLCASSSALGGAGVDKQYFGPGTRLTVL.

This clonotype was counted a single time. The chain uses TRBV19 and TRBJ2-7; perhaps TRBD2 as D (6 bases). Trimming stripped 7 bases from V and 5 bases from J, with 18 bases between. The CDR3 consists of 14 residues. Germline V lookup: CDR1 LNHDA, CDR2 SQIVND (reference sequence). This chain's CDR3 is CASTAGGDPHEQYF. The CDR3, as DNA: TGTGCCAGTACCGCGGGCGGGGATCCTCACGAGCAGTACTTC.

The rearrangement joins TRBV20-1 to TRBJ1-1; a possible D gene is TRBD1 (6 bases). This CDR3 has 15 amino acids. Germline V lookup: CDR1 DFQATT, CDR2 SNEGSKA (reference sequence). The germline V and J ends were trimmed by 3 bases and 3 bases, with 17 bases remaining between them. The CDR3 loop is CSARDGGRGYTEAFF. The CDR3, as DNA: TGCAGTGCTAGGGATGGGGGGCGCGGGTACACTGAAGCTTTCTTT.

The chain is built from TRBV28 and TRBJ2-5; a possible D gene is TRBD1 (7 bases). Trimming took off 5 bases at V and 5 bases at J, with 12 bases between the two ends. The germline gives CDR1 MDHEN, CDR2 SYDVKM. The CDR3 has 13 residues. The CDR3 loop is CASSGGGRETQYF. Written as DNA, the CDR3 is TGTGCCAGCAGTGGAGGGGGCAGGGAGACCCAGTACTTC.

A note on this clonotype: This may come from a read error, since a much larger clone is one base off. The genes are TRBV19 and TRBJ1-1, with 7 bases matching TRBD1. CDR1 and CDR2 from the germline V gene are LNHDA and SQIVND (reference sequence). CDR3 length: 13 amino acids. J gave up 1 base and V 10 bases, and 6 bases lay outside the gene matches. DNA for the CDR3: TGTGCCATCCGGGACAGCGAGAACACTGAAGCTTTCTTT. This gives the protein CAIRDSENTEAFF.

The chain combines TRBV6-2 or TRBV6-3 with TRBJ2-7; a possible D gene is TRBD2 (6 bases). Trimming left V 11 bases short and J 3 bases short, with 32 bases between. This CDR3 is 18 amino acids long. From germline, CDR1 is MNHEY and CDR2 SVGEGT. This chain's CDR3 is CAGHRRVWGLTGDYEQYF. The DNA for the CDR3 is TGTGCCGGCCACCGTAGGGTCTGGGGACTCACGGGAGACTACGAGCAGTACTTC.

In its sample, this clonotype was seen many times. This chain connects TRBV20-1 to TRBJ1-4, with a tentative D call TRBD1 (6 bases). The CDR3 has 15 amino acids. V was cut by 6 bases and J by 7 bases, with 21 bases left in between. Germline assignment: CDR1 DFQATT and CDR2 SNEGSKA (reference sequence). In nucleotides, the CDR3 is TGCAGTGCCCGGAGGGGGGTGACAGTGGGTGAAAAACTGTTTTTT. This codes for CSARRGVTVGEKLFF.

This clonotype is medium-sized by share. The CDR3 spells CASTPVGYEQYF. The CDR3 bases are TGTGCCAGCACCCCAGTTGGCTACGAGCAGTACTTC. The V and J genes are TRBV6-1 and TRBJ2-7; D not resolved. Looked up from germline, CDR1 is MNHNS and CDR2 is SASEGT. The CDR3 consists of 12 residues. With 7 bases removed from V and 3 bases from J, the gap between germline ends came to 10 bases.

A note on this clonotype: One end of the junction does not line up with germline, which may come from a read error. DNA of the CDR3: TGTGCCAGCAGTGCCGGGACTCAGAACACCGTGGAGCTGTTTTTT. Translated, it gives CASSAGTQNTVELFF. The chain joins TRBV7-9 to TRBJ2-2; D might be TRBD2 (6 bases). CDR1 and CDR2 from the germline V gene are SEHNR and FQNEAQ (reference sequence). The CDR3 sequence is 15 residues long.

The J gene is TRBJ1-1, the V gene TRBV5-1; D is unresolved. The CDR3 runs 16 residues. V lost 3 bases and J lost 1, with 16 bases in between. Germline assignment: CDR1 SGHRS and CDR2 YFSETQ. Here the CDR3 reads CASSSGLSTANTEAFF. The CDR3 DNA is TGCGCCAGCAGCTCGGGTCTGTCGACGGCGAACACTGAAGCTTTCTTT.

The V call is TRBV19, the J call TRBJ1-2; D may be TRBD1 (6 bases). Per germline, CDR1 LNHDA and CDR2 SQIVND (reference sequence). The V end lost 6 bases, the J end lost 7 bases, and 6 bases lay between the germline ends. CDR3 size: 10 residues. CDR3 nucleotide sequence: TGTGCCAGTAGACAGGGTGGCTACACCTTC. Protein: CASRQGGYTF.

The table lists this clonotype with many counts. In DNA, the CDR3 is TGCGCCAGCAGCCAAGGGACAGGGGGGGTGAGTAATTCACCCCTCCACTTT. Encoded protein: CASSQGTGGVSNSPLHF. V and J are TRBV4-1 and TRBJ1-6, with 10 positions matching TRBD1. Germline lookup yields CDR1 MGHRA and CDR2 YSYEKL. This CDR3 comprises 17 residues. V shed 1 base, J shed 6 bases, and the junction held 6 bases outside the gene matches.

Regarding this clonotype: This is likely an artifact of a read error, given a far larger clone one base away. The rearrangement links TRBV6-2 or TRBV6-3 to TRBJ2-5; D not certain. The CDR3 covers 15 residues. Germline CDR1 reads MNHEY; CDR2 reads SVGEGT. The chain's CDR3 is CASSYQPVWQENQYF. The CDR3 nucleotides are TGTGCCAGCAGTTACCAGCCGGTTTGGCAAGAGAACCAGTACTTC.

The chain combines TRBV27 with TRBJ2-1; D remains ambiguous. Looked up from germline, CDR1 is MNHEY and CDR2 is SMNVEV (reference sequence). The CDR3 extends over 16 amino acids. V gave up 7 bases and J gave up 3 bases, with 19 bases separating them. The CDR3 region is CASIGDWYSLYNEQFF. In DNA form, the CDR3 reads TGTGCCAGCATTGGAGACTGGTACAGTCTCTACAATGAGCAGTTCTTC.

Many counts were recorded for this clonotype. The V and J genes are TRBV5-6 and TRBJ1-4; possible D gene TRBD1, 6 bases. Trimming stripped 7 bases from V and 1 base from J, with 17 bases between. CDR1 is SGHDT and CDR2 is YYEEEE in the germline V gene. The length of the CDR3 is 16 residues. CDR3 DNA: TGTGCCAGCGGCGTTTGGGGGCTTCGAACTAATGAAAAACTGTTTTTT. Protein: CASGVWGLRTNEKLFF.

This clonotype was seen at least ten times. V and J are TRBV5-1 and TRBJ2-2; 10 bases align to TRBD1. Germline values: CDR1 SGHRS, CDR2 YFSETQ. The ends lost 4 bases at V and 2 bases at J; junction bases unmatched: 5. The CDR3 consists of 16 residues. CDR3 nucleotide sequence: TGCGCCAGCAGCCGAGGGACAGGGGTAAACACCGGGGAGCTGTTTTTT. It translates to CASSRGTGVNTGELFF.

The chain's CDR3 is CASSLARRQFSYEQYF. In nucleotides, the CDR3 is TGTGCCAGCAGCTTAGCGCGTCGACAGTTCTCCTACGAGCAGTACTTC. The chain combines TRBV7-6 with TRBJ2-7; D might be TRBD1 (5 bases). The length of the CDR3 is 16 residues. Trimming took off 0 bases at V and 0 bases at J, with 12 bases between the two ends. The V gene's germline CDR1 is SGHVS and CDR2 FNYEAQ.

About this clonotype itself: The likely explanation is a read error, given a far larger clone one base away. The CDR3 sequence is CVSIGIFVEYEQYF. Here the CDR3 DNA reads TGTGTCAGCATCGGGATATTCGTTGAATACGAGCAGTACTTC. The rearrangement links TRBV12-5 to TRBJ2-7; a weak D match, TRBD2 (5 bases). CDR1 and CDR2 from the germline V gene are LGHNT and FRNRAP. This CDR3 spans 14 amino acids.

This clonotype was seen ten or more times. The chain has TRBV28 and TRBJ1-2, with a possible D match to TRBD1 (5 bases). Germline CDR1 and CDR2: MDHEN and SYDVKM. The V end lost 2 bases, the J end lost 4 bases, and 11 bases lay between the germline ends. The CDR3 length is 14 residues. CDR3 in amino acids: CASSLSPGFYGYTF. As DNA, the CDR3 is TGTGCCAGCAGTTTAAGTCCAGGGTTCTATGGCTACACCTTC.

This clonotype was seen ten or more times. The gene calls are TRBV28 and TRBJ1-4, with D unclear. In germline, CDR1 is MDHEN, CDR2 SYDVKM. This CDR3 is built from 13 residues. V gave up 0 bases and J gave up 10 bases, with 9 bases separating them. This CDR3 is CASSLWGTGKLFF. As DNA, the CDR3 is TGTGCCAGCAGTTTATGGGGCACTGGAAAACTGTTTTTT. The full variable domain, rest sourced from reference TRBV28 and TRBJ1-4, is DVKVTQSSRYLVKRTGEKVFLECVQDMDHENMFWYRQDPGLGLRLIYFSYDVKMKEKGDIPEGYSVSREKKERFSLILESASTNQTSMYLCASSLWGTGKLFFGSGTQLSVL.

The count of this clonotype is one. The chain has TRBV5-4 and TRBJ2-1; weak D call: TRBD2 (6 bases). The germline CDR1 and CDR2 sequences are SGHNT and YYREEE (reference sequence). The CDR3 has 14 residues. The V end was cut by 0 bases, the J end by 2 bases, with 6 bases between. The CDR3 protein is CASSLGLAYNEQFF. Written as DNA, the CDR3 is TGTGCCAGCAGCTTGGGACTAGCCTACAATGAGCAGTTCTTC.

The rearrangement joins TRBV28 to TRBJ2-7; 10 nucleotides align to TRBD2. This CDR3 is built from 14 residues. The trim removed 6 bases at V and 7 bases at J, leaving 9 bases unmatched. Germline CDR1 and CDR2: MDHEN and SYDVKM. The CDR3 DNA follows: TGTGCCAGCAGCCTAGCGGGAGTAATTCAAGAGCAGTACTTC. Translation: CASSLAGVIQEQYF. Variable domain in full (rest from reference TRBV28 and TRBJ2-7): DVKVTQSSRYLVKRTGEKVFLECVQDMDHENMFWYRQDPGLGLRLIYFSYDVKMKEKGDIPEGYSVSREKKERFSLILESASTNQTSMYLCASSLAGVIQEQYFGPGTRLTVT.

Points on this clonotype: Only one base separates this from a far larger clonotype, so it likely reflects a read error. V gene TRBV6-2 or TRBV6-3 combines with J gene TRBJ2-5, with TRBD2 as a possible D gene (7 bases). Between the trimmed V and J ends, which lost 2 bases and 7 bases, there was a span of 20 bases. In germline, CDR1 is MNHEY, CDR2 SVGEGT. CDR3 length: 16 residues. CDR3 sequence reads: CASSYEGGGLVRTQYF. The CDR3 nucleotides are TGTGCCAGCAGTTACGAGGGGGGAGGGCTGGTCAGGACCCAGTACTTC.

Note on this clonotype: With a far larger clone one base away, a read error is the likely cause. V is TRBV6-5 and J is TRBJ2-2; the D gene is possibly TRBD2 (5 bases). CDR1 is MNHEY, CDR2 SVGAGI, per germline. The CDR3 totals 13 residues. The CDR3 nucleotides are TGTGCCAGCAGTGCGATTAATCCCGGGGAGATGTTTTTT. It codes for CASSAINPGEMFF.

A note on this clonotype: A much larger clone sits a single nucleotide away, making a read error possible. The chain carries TRBV5-1 and TRBJ2-5; D remains ambiguous. Germline V CDR1 and CDR2: SGHRS, YFSETQ. The CDR3 totals 13 residues. The CDR3 DNA sequence: TGCGCCATCAGCTTCGACACCGAAGAGACCCAGTACTTC. Translation: CAISFDTEETQYF.

This clonotype qualifies as medium-sized (0.01 to 0.1%). The genes are TRBV20-1 and TRBJ2-1; TRBD2 agrees at 12 bases. CDR1 is DFQATT, CDR2 SNEGSKA, per germline (reference sequence). The CDR3 runs to 17 residues. J was trimmed by 4 bases and V by 4 bases; bases with no gene match: 11. Here the CDR3 reads CSAILLRLAGGYNEQFF. In DNA form, the CDR3 reads TGCAGTGCTATTCTTCTACGGCTAGCGGGAGGGTACAATGAGCAGTTCTTC.

The V call is TRBV28, the J call TRBJ1-6; D not certain. CDR3 length equals 12 residues. The V and J ends lost 6 bases and 12 bases respectively, with 12 bases between them. Germline loops: CDR1 MDHEN, CDR2 SYDVKM. In DNA, the CDR3 is TGTGCCAGCAGCGCTGGGCACCTACCCCTCCACTTT. It specifies CASSAGHLPLHF.